This T cell receptor beta chain was captured in a study of control samples from healthy donors and cancer patients. The CDR3 is 12 residues long. Trimming left V 6 bases short and J 4 bases short, with 9 bases between. Germline V CDR1 and CDR2: MGHDK, SYGVNS. Sequenced by immunoSEQ multiplex PCR; TCRdb stores in-frame clones only, minus some. The table includes about 71,000 clones, roughly 89% detected once. What was sequenced was PBMCs. The chain carries TRBV25-1 and TRBJ1-1; D gene uncertain. The clonotype was recovered from a man aged 60-69 years with lung cancer. CDR3 sequence: CASRNFVTEAFF. As DNA, the CDR3 is TGTGCCAGCAGAAACTTTGTCACTGAAGCTTTCTTT.